This T cell receptor (beta chain) was captured in a study of shared clonotypes between healthy human individuals. The assay was immunoSEQ multiplex PCR, and TCRdb's table has in-frame clones only and misses some. The sample lists some 2,000,000 clones, approximately 94% occurring once. Trimming left V 0 bases short and J 4 bases short, with 13 bases between. The germline CDR1 and CDR2 sequences are MNHEY and SVGAGI. This CDR3 is 15 amino acids long. CD8 cells regarded as naive lacked CD45RO, were positively chosen for CCR7, and omitted terminally differentiated effector memory CD45RA+ cells. The chain employs TRBV6-5 and TRBJ2-7; tentative D call: TRBD1 (7 bases). This TCR was sampled from a young man in good health. The sequencing sample was made of naive CD8+ T cells sorted from blood. CDR3 DNA: TGTGCCAGCAGTTACTCCAGCAGGGGGGATTACGAGCAGTACTTC. Its protein is CASSYSSRGDYEQYF.